Listed below are T cell receptor beta chains from one sample, sequenced in a study of radiation and T cells in renal cell carcinoma. The protocol was immunoSEQ multiplex PCR, while the TCRdb copy is restricted to in-frame clones and leaves out a portion. Of about 74,000 clones in the sample, 89% were seen once. The sequenced sample was blood, obtained from a patient whose treatment included radiotherapy and nephrectomy. Receptors originate from a woman in her seventies with renal cell carcinoma. The CDR3 runs from the conserved cysteine through the conserved F or W. Each record gives: V gene, D gene, clone size, J gene, CDR3 DNA, CDR3 protein. A D gene is named only where the DNA matches it firmly. Expanded clones get a size class; other rows say once, few or many, or leave the size out.

TRBV7-7	TRBD2	.	TRBJ2-7	TGTGCTAGCAGTCGGGGGGTGAACTACGAGCAGTACTTC	CASSRGVNYEQYF
TRBV5-5	.	.	TRBJ1-5	TGTGCCAGCAGCTTGAGCGGGGTGGGTCAGCCCCAGCATTTT	CASSLSGVGQPQHF
TRBV6-5	TRBD2	.	TRBJ2-1	TGTGCCAGCAAATTAGCGGGGGGGCGTCAGGTTGAGCAGTTCTTC	CASKLAGGRQVEQFF
TRBV10-3	.	.	TRBJ1-3	TGTGCCATCAGTGAGTCGCTCAGTTTCCGCTCTGGAAACACCATATATTTT	CAISESLSFRSGNTIYF
TRBV7-3	TRBD1	.	TRBJ2-3	TGTGCCAGCAGCGTACAGGGGATGGGGGATACGCAGTATTTT	CASSVQGMGDTQYF
TRBV30	TRBD1	.	TRBJ2-7	TGTGCCTGGAGTCATAGGGACAGGGTCTCCTACGAGCAGTACTTC	CAWSHRDRVSYEQYF
TRBV28	.	.	TRBJ1-2	TGTGCCAGCAGCCCATCCCCCAGGGCTAGCTATGGCTACACCTTC	CASSPSPRASYGYTF
TRBV6-6	.	.	TRBJ2-3	TGTGCCAGCAGTTACTACAGCACAGATACGCAGTATTTT	CASSYYSTDTQYF
TRBV11-2	.	few	TRBJ1-4	TGTGCCAGCAGCTTAAGGGCAGGCTTTTCAACTAATGAAAAACTGTTTTTT	CASSLRAGFSTNEKLFF
TRBV25-1	.	.	TRBJ1-1	TGTGCCAGCAGTGAATCGGGGAAGCAGAACACTGAAGCTTTCTTT	CASSESGKQNTEAFF
TRBV6-5	TRBD2	few	TRBJ2-7	TGTGCCAGCAGTTACGAGCGGGGGGCCTCCTACGAGCAGTACTTC	CASSYERGASYEQYF
TRBV28	TRBD1	.	TRBJ1-1	TGTGCCAGCAGCACGCCCGACAGGGTTTCGAACACTGAAGCTTTCTTT	CASSTPDRVSNTEAFF
TRBV19	TRBD1	.	TRBJ1-5	TGTGCCAGTAGCCCCATAAGGACAGGCTATAGCAATCAGCCCCAGCATTTT	CASSPIRTGYSNQPQHF
TRBV7-2	TRBD2	once	TRBJ2-3	TGTGCCAGCAGCTTAGTTCCGCGGGGGGGAGGCACAGATACGCAGTATTTT	CASSLVPRGGGTDTQYF
TRBV2	.	few	TRBJ1-1	TGTGCCAGCAGTGAGTTCAGGAGGAACACTGAAGCTTTCTTT	CASSEFRRNTEAFF
TRBV13	TRBD2	few	TRBJ2-5	TGTGCCAGCAGCTTACGGACTAGCGGGCAAGAGGCCCAGTACTTC	CASSLRTSGQEAQYF
TRBV28	.	.	TRBJ2-5	TGTGCCAGCAGTTCAGCGGGTAGGCGAGAGACCCAGTACTTC	CASSSAGRRETQYF
TRBV9	TRBD1	.	TRBJ2-4	TGTGCCAGCAGCGTAGGGGACAGGGGGCTTACGTACTTC	CASSVGDRGLTYF
TRBV29-1	.	.	TRBJ2-7	TGCAGCGTTGAGGAATATAGCTACGAGCAGTACTTC	CSVEEYSYEQYF
TRBV7-8	.	.	TRBJ2-7	TGTGCCAGCAGCTTAGCTCGGGCAGGGAGAGACGAGCAGTACTTC	CASSLARAGRDEQYF
TRBV15	.	.	TRBJ1-2	TGTGCCACCAGCAGGGACTATGGCTACACCTTC	CATSRDYGYTF
TRBV7-2	.	.	TRBJ1-5	TGTGCCAGCAGCTTGTCGGTGTATAGCAATCAGCCCCAGCATTTT	CASSLSVYSNQPQHF
TRBV6-1	.	few	TRBJ1-6	TGTGCCAGCGGGGCCGCCGGGTCACCCCTCCACTTT	CASGAAGSPLHF
TRBV9	.	.	TRBJ1-4	TGTGCCAGCAGCGAGACAGCGCAAAATGAAAAACTGTTTTTT	CASSETAQNEKLFF
TRBV28	.	.	TRBJ1-6	TGTGCCAGCAGTTACGATGCGGGTAGCTCCTATAATTCACCCCTCCACTTT	CASSYDAGSSYNSPLHF
TRBV4-1	.	.	TRBJ2-5	TGCGCCAGCAGCCAAGAACTGGTAGGAGAGACCCAGTACTTC	CASSQELVGETQYF
TRBV7-2	TRBD1	.	TRBJ1-2	TGTGCCAGCACCAAGGACAGGCTTAACTATGGCTACACCTTC	CASTKDRLNYGYTF
TRBV29-1	TRBD1	few	TRBJ1-1	TGCAGCGTTTGGGACAGGGGGAACACTGAAGCTTTCTTT	CSVWDRGNTEAFF
TRBV19	TRBD1	.	TRBJ1-5	TGTGCCAGTAGCCCCGGGACAGGAGATTATAGCAATCAGCCCCAGCATTTT	CASSPGTGDYSNQPQHF
TRBV6-5	.	.	TRBJ2-2	TGTGCCAGCAGTTACGCCGCAACGGTAGTCACCGGGGAGCTGTTTTTT	CASSYAATVVTGELFF
TRBV28	TRBD2	few	TRBJ2-3	TGTGCCAGCATTCTAGCGGGGGGGCGAAATACGCAGTATTTT	CASILAGGRNTQYF
TRBV29-1	.	.	TRBJ1-3	TGCAGCGTGCGGGGCGCTGGAAACACCATATATTTT	CSVRGAGNTIYF
TRBV11-2	.	.	TRBJ1-2	TGTGCCAGCAGCTTATCCCCTGACTATGGCTACACCTTC	CASSLSPDYGYTF
TRBV27	TRBD2	once	TRBJ2-3	TGTGCCAGCAGCCTTACCCGACTAGCGGGGTACACAGATACGCAGTATTTT	CASSLTRLAGYTDTQYF
TRBV15	.	.	TRBJ1-2	TGTGCCACCAGCAGAGATTCGTTCAGGACCTTC	CATSRDSFRTF
TRBV7-2	TRBD1	.	TRBJ2-5	TGTGCCAGCAGCGTCCCATACCGGGACAGGGTAGAGACCCAGTACTTC	CASSVPYRDRVETQYF
TRBV11-3	.	.	TRBJ2-7	TGTGCCAGCAGCTTAGATTTGGTTAGCGAGGACTACGAGCAGTACTTC	CASSLDLVSEDYEQYF